Presented here are 21 T cell receptor beta chains from one specimen sequenced in a study of cytomegalovirus exposure and HLA in healthy donors (TCRdb year 2017). The library was made by the immunoSEQ multiplex PCR assay. A mixture of 60 forward primers for TCR Vbeta segments and 13 reverse primers for TCR Jbeta segments was used in the multiplex PCR. The table comes from immuneACCESS by way of TCRdb, which keeps in-frame sequences with V and J called. Part of the clones is missing from these tables; in studies checked, under half for an unresolved V gene and the rest for unknown reasons. This sample has about 130,000 clones in its table, and 80% of those were observed once. In total, the top ten clones hold roughly 1.2% of the sample. Input material: PBMCs. These receptors were obtained from a female donor in good health and CMV-seronegative.

This clone has only a few counts. The J gene is TRBJ2-1, the V gene TRBV19; the match to TRBD1 covers 8 bases. CDR1 is LNHDA and CDR2 is SQIVND in the germline V gene (reference sequence). With 4 bases clipped from V and 5 bases from J, the junction kept 10 bases outside the gene matches. The CDR3 length is 16 residues. CDR3 amino acids: CASSTRQGYQDNEQFF. The CDR3 coding sequence is TGTGCCAGTAGTACCCGACAGGGGTATCAAGACAATGAGCAGTTCTTC. Full variable domain (rest looked up from reference TRBV19 and TRBJ2-1): DGGITQSPKYLFRKEGQNVTLSCEQNLNHDAMYWYRQDPGQGLRLIYYSQIVNDFQKGDIAEGYSVSREKKESFPLTVTSAQKNPTAFYLCASSTRQGYQDNEQFFGPGTRLTVL.

The rearrangement uses TRBV6-5 and TRBJ1-1; no clear D gene. The V and J ends lost 6 bases and 7 bases respectively, with 6 bases between them. CDR3 length equals 10 residues. The V gene's germline CDR1 is MNHEY and CDR2 SVGAGI. CDR3 in DNA: TGTGCCAGCAGCCTATTTGAAGCTTTCTTT. This encodes CASSLFEAFF.

This clone was seen only a few times. The CDR3 spells CASSPTGVMDEQYF. CDR3 coding DNA: TGTGCCAGCAGCCCGACAGGGGTCATGGACGAGCAGTACTTC. This chain joins TRBV9 and TRBJ2-7; TRBD1 aligns across 8 bases. V shed 4 bases, J shed 5 bases, and the junction held 8 bases outside the gene matches. Germline V gene lookup returns CDR1 SGDLS and CDR2 YYNGEE. The CDR3 spans 14 residues.

The rearrangement uses TRBV7-9 and TRBJ2-3; TRBD2 aligns across 10 bases. Germline V gene sequence: CDR1 SEHNR, CDR2 FQNEAQ (reference sequence). V lost 2 bases, J lost 2 bases, and 13 bases stayed unmatched. The CDR3 loop spans 19 amino acids. This CDR3 is CASSLLGKRLAGPTDTQYF. In DNA, the CDR3 is TGTGCCAGCAGCTTATTAGGGAAGCGACTAGCGGGCCCCACAGATACGCAGTATTTT.

This clone was recorded a few times. The J gene is TRBJ1-1, the V gene TRBV15; D gene ambiguous. V lost 1 base, J lost 10 bases, and 13 bases lay in between. The CDR3 has 13 amino acids. In germline, CDR1 is LNHNV, CDR2 YYDKDF (reference sequence). CDR3 amino acids: CATSRVSTERAFF. CDR3 coding DNA: TGTGCCACCAGCAGAGTTTCGACGGAGAGAGCTTTCTTT.

With regard to this clone: An end of the junction differs from the germline gene, which may be a read error. The chain employs TRBV6-5 and TRBJ2-3; TRBD2 aligns across 9 bases. CDR1 is MNHEY and CDR2 is SVGAGI in the germline V gene. This CDR3 has 15 residues. For the CDR3, the DNA is TGTGCCAGCAGCCCATTCGGGACTAGCATAGATACGCAGTATTTT. The encoded protein is CASSPFGTSIDTQYF.

The gene calls are TRBV30 and TRBJ1-1; the D gene is possibly TRBD1 (6 bases). Germline loops: CDR1 GTSNPN, CDR2 SVGIG (reference sequence). The ends were cut back, 0 bases at V and 2 bases at J, with 16 bases in the middle. The CDR3 has 16 amino acids. The CDR3 sequence: CAWSVPGTRSNTEAFF. The CDR3, as DNA: TGTGCCTGGAGTGTACCCGGGACAAGGAGTAACACTGAAGCTTTCTTT. The full variable domain, rest sourced from reference TRBV30 and TRBJ1-1, is SQTIHQWPATLVQPVGSPLSLECTVEGTSNPNLYWYRQAAGRGLQLLFYSVGIGQISSEVPQNLSASRPQDRQFILSSKKLLLSDSGFYLCAWSVPGTRSNTEAFFGQGTRLTVV.

The chain is built from TRBV6-5 and TRBJ2-5; unclear D gene. Germline V gene lookup returns CDR1 MNHEY and CDR2 SVGAGI. This CDR3 spans 14 amino acids. The V end lost 0 bases, the J end lost 5 bases, and 10 bases lay between the germline ends. The CDR3 nucleotides read TGTGCCAGCAGTTACTCGAACGGTTTCGAGACCCAGTACTTC. This gives the protein CASSYSNGFETQYF.

CDR3 DNA sequence: TGTGCCAGCTCACCCTTAGCGGGAAAGGGTAATGAGCAGTTCTTC. Its translation: CASSPLAGKGNEQFF. This chain links TRBV18 with TRBJ2-1; TRBD2 matches 8 bases. This CDR3 has 15 residues. Looked up from germline, CDR1 is KGHSH and CDR2 is LQKENI. J was trimmed by 7 bases and V by 3 bases; bases with no gene match: 8.

As DNA, the CDR3 is TGTGCCAGTAGGCGGGGTGGTGAAAAACTGTTTTTT. The encoded protein is CASRRGGEKLFF. The chain recombines TRBV19 with TRBJ1-4; no clear D gene. This CDR3 is 12 amino acids long. Germline-derived CDR1 and CDR2 are LNHDA and SQIVND (reference sequence). Deletions cut 6 bases from V and 7 bases from J, with 9 bases between.

This chain connects TRBV25-1 to TRBJ1-6; D gene ambiguous. CDR3 size: 15 residues. The V gene lost 4 bases and the J gene lost 6 bases, with 13 bases spanning the gap. Germline lookup yields CDR1 MGHDK and CDR2 SYGVNS. The CDR3 loop is CASSVGPPPNSPLHF. CDR3 coding DNA: TGTGCCAGCAGTGTTGGCCCTCCTCCTAATTCACCCCTCCACTTT. The full variable domain, with the rest looked up from reference TRBV25-1 and TRBJ1-6, is EADIYQTPRYLVIGTGKKITLECSQTMGHDKMYWYQQDPGMELHLIHYSYGVNSTEKGDLSSESTVSRIRTEHFPLTLESARPSHTSQYLCASSVGPPPNSPLHFGNGTRLTVT.

V and J are TRBV7-9 and TRBJ1-6; D gene unclear. This CDR3 has 14 residues. CDR1 and CDR2 from the germline V gene are SEHNR and FQNEAQ (reference sequence). Trimming left V 1 base short and J 4 bases short, with 5 bases between. The CDR3 region is CASSLEQYNSPLHF. The CDR3, as DNA: TGTGCCAGCAGCTTAGAACAGTATAATTCACCCCTCCACTTT.

J is TRBJ2-2 and V is TRBV30; D is unclear. V lost 6 bases, J lost 4 bases, and 15 bases lay in between. The CDR3 extends over 14 amino acids. Germline CDR1 GTSNPN, CDR2 SVGIG (reference sequence). Written as DNA, the CDR3 is TGTGCCTGCGTCCCGTATCAGATCACCGGGGAGCTGTTTTTT. This codes for CACVPYQITGELFF. Based on the CDR3 plus reference TRBV30 and TRBJ2-2, the full variable domain is SQTIHQWPATLVQPVGSPLSLECTVEGTSNPNLYWYRQAAGRGLQLLFYSVGIGQISSEVPQNLSASRPQDRQFILSSKKLLLSDSGFYLCACVPYQITGELFFGEGSRLTVL.

This rearrangement joins TRBV10-1 to TRBJ1-3, with 7 bases matching TRBD1. V trimming: 8 bases; J trimming: 7 bases; junction bases outside the gene matches: 11. CDR3 length equals 14 residues. Germline CDR1 WNHNN, CDR2 SYGVQD (reference sequence). DNA for the CDR3: TGCGCCAGCCAAGAAGGAGGCAGGGGGAACACCATATATTTT. Protein: CASQEGGRGNTIYF.

The CDR3 spells CASSLDRFYGYTF. The CDR3 DNA follows: TGTGCCAGCAGCTTAGACCGGTTCTATGGCTACACCTTC. The V call is TRBV11-2, the J call TRBJ1-2; D gene unclear. Deletions cut 0 bases from V and 4 bases from J, with 6 bases between. CDR1 is SGHAT and CDR2 is FQNNGV in the germline V gene. The CDR3 is made up of 13 amino acids.

This rearrangement joins TRBV6-1 to TRBJ2-7; perhaps TRBD1 as D (6 bases). V lost 7 bases, J lost 0 bases, and 13 bases lay in between. The CDR3 is 14 amino acids. From germline, CDR1 is MNHNS and CDR2 SASEGT. Here the CDR3 reads CASKVRTASYEQYF. CDR3 sequence (DNA): TGTGCCAGCAAGGTCAGGACAGCCTCCTACGAGCAGTACTTC.

This clone has just a few counts. J is TRBJ2-1 and V is TRBV5-1; 10 bases fit TRBD2. The CDR3 is 16 amino acids. V gave up 0 bases and J gave up 9 bases; unmatched junction bases: 9. Germline CDR1 SGHRS, CDR2 YFSETQ. CDR3 loop: CASSLDRVVAGGEQFF. The CDR3 DNA follows: TGCGCCAGCAGCTTGGACAGGGTGGTAGCGGGGGGTGAGCAGTTCTTC.

The chain uses TRBV7-8 and TRBJ1-5, with unresolved D. CDR1 and CDR2 (germline): SGHVS, FQNEAQ. V was trimmed by 3 bases and J by 7 bases, leaving 13 bases between them. The CDR3 sequence is 14 residues long. The CDR3 DNA sequence: TGTGCCAGCAGCTTTTCTAACCCGGGACAGCCCCAGCATTTT. Translated, it gives CASSFSNPGQPQHF.

This chain joins TRBV6-6 and TRBJ1-6; 7 bases align to TRBD1. CDR3 length equals 11 residues. Germline loops: CDR1 MNHNY, CDR2 SVGAGI (reference sequence). J was trimmed by 13 bases and V by 6 bases; bases with no gene match: 3. The CDR3 sequence: CASSPRGPLHF. Here the CDR3 DNA reads TGTGCCAGCAGCCCCAGGGGGCCCCTCCACTTT.

This chain joins TRBV5-1 and TRBJ2-3; 10 bases map to TRBD2. J gave up 2 bases and V 6 bases, and 3 bases lay outside the gene matches. The CDR3 length is 14 residues. The germline V gene has CDR1 SGHRS and CDR2 YFSETQ. The CDR3 is CASKAGGNTDTQYF. CDR3 coding DNA: TGCGCCAGCAAAGCGGGGGGGAACACAGATACGCAGTATTTT.

V gene TRBV7-3 combines with J gene TRBJ1-1; maybe TRBD1 (5 bases). This CDR3 region has 14 residues. CDR1 is SGHTA, CDR2 FQGTGA, per germline. V lost 4 bases to trimming and J lost 4 bases, with 13 bases between them. CDR3 sequence: CASSSDGGSTEAFF. As DNA, the CDR3 is TGTGCCAGCAGCTCCGACGGGGGAAGCACTGAAGCTTTCTTT.